This T cell receptor (beta chain) comes out of a study of T cell repertoires in cytomegalovirus infection. The overall study: CMV infection and matching HLA type were both indicated by public TCR beta signatures. Regarding the study as a whole: The study found HLA-C-restricted CMV-specific TCR beta clonotypes dominating the ex vivo response. Cumulative public TCR beta family frequency identified CMV carriers with the relevant HLA.

CDR3 size: 17 residues. CDR1 MRHNA and CDR2 SNTAGT come from the germline V gene. V dropped 5 bases and J dropped 8; count of bases not matched to a gene: 12. From the reads, TCRdb called clonotypes with MiXCR, one entry per CDR3 protein. The profile covers around 630,000 distinct CDR3 sequences, with approximately 24% appearing a single time and 6.5% to 10% taken by the ten largest. Points on this clonotype: Its target is unknown.

The receptor was isolated from a human donor in good health (CMV status not recorded). Some clones in this sample may be carry-over from other donors' samples. The chain employs TRBV6-4 and TRBJ1-6, with 10 bases lining up with TRBD1. Sequencing input: CD8+ T cells from PBMCs. CDR3 in amino acids: CASSPGRGTGVYSPLHF. As DNA, the CDR3 is TGTGCCAGCAGTCCCGGTCGAGGGACAGGGGTTTATTCACCCCTCCACTTT.